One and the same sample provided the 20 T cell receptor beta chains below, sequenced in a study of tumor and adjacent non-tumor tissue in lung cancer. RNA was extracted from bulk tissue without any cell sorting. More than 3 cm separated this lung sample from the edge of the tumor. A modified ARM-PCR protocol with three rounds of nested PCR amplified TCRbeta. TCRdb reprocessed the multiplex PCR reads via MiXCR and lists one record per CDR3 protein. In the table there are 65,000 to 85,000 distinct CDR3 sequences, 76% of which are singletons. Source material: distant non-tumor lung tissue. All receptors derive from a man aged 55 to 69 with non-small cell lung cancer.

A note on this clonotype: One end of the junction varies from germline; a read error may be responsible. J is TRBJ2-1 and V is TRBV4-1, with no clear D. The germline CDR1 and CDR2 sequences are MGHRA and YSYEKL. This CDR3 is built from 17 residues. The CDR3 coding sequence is TGCGCCAGCAGCCAAGATATGATTGTGAGAACCTACAATGAGCGGTTCTTC. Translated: CASSQDMIVRTYNERFF.

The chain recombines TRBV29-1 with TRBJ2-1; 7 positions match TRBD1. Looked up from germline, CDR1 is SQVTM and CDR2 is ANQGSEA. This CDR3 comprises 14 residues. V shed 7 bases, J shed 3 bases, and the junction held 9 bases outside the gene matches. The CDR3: CSAITRDSYNEQFF. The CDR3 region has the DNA TGCAGCGCCATCACCCGGGACAGCTACAATGAGCAGTTCTTC.

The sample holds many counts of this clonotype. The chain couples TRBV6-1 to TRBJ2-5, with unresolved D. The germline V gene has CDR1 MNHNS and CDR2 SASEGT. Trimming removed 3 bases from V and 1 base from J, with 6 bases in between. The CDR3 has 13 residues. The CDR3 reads CASSEWGQETQYF. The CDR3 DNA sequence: TGTGCCAGCAGTGAGTGGGGCCAAGAGACCCAGTACTTC.

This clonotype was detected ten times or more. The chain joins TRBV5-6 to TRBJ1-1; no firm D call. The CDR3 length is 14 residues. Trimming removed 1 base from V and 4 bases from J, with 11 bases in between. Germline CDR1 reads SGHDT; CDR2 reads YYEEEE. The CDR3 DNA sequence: TGTGCCAGCAGCTTGTCCCCTTTCGCCACTGAAGCTTTCTTT. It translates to CASSLSPFATEAFF.

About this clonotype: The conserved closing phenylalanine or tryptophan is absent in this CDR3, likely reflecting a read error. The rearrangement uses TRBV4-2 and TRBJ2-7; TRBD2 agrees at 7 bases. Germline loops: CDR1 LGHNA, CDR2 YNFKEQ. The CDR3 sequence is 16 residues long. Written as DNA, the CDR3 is TGTGCCAGCAACCAAGAAGGGGCGGGAGTGTCCTACGAGCAGTACTCC. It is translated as CASNQEGAGVSYEQYS.

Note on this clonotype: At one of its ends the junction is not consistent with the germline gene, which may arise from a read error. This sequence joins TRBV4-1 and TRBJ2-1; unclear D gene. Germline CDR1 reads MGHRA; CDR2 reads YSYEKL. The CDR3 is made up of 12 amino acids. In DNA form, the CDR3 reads TGTGCCGTCAGCCAAGGGTACAATGAGCAGTTCTTC. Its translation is CAVSQGYNEQFF.

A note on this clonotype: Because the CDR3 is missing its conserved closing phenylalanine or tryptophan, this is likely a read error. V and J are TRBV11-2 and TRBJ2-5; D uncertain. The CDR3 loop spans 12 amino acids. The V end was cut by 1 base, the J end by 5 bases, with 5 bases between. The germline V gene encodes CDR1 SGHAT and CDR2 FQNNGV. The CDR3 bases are TGTGCCAGCAGCTTAGTGTGTGAGACCCAGTACTTA. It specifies CASSLVCETQYL.

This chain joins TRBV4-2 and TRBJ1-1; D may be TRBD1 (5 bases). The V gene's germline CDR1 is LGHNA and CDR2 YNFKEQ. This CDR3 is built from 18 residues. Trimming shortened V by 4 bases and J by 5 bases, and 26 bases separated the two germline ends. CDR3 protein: CASSLPDHGARGNTEAFF. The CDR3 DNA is TGTGCCAGCAGCCTCCCGGACCACGGGGCGCGGGGGAATACTGAAGCTTTCTTT.

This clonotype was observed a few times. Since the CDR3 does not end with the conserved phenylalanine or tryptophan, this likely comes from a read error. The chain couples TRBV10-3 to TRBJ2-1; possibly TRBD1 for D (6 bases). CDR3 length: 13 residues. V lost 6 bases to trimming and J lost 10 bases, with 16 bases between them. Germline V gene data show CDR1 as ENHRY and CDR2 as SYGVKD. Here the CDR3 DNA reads TGTGCCATCAGCACGGGACATGGCGACGAGCAGTTCATC. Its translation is CAISTGHGDEQFI.

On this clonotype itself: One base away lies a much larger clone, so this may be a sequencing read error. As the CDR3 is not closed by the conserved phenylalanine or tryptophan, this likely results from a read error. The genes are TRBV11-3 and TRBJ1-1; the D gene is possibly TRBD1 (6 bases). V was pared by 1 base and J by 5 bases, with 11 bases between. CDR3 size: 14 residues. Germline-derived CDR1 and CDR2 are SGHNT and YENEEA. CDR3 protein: CASSLVGGKTEAFI. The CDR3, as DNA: TGTGCCAGCAGCTTAGTAGGGGGTAAGACTGAAGCTTTCATT.

In nucleotides, the CDR3 is TGTGCCAGCAGTCCCTTACAGTCCCCACAGTTGGCTTTCTTT. It yields the protein CASSPLQSPQLAFF. This sequence joins TRBV6-5 and TRBJ1-1; D is undetermined. The CDR3 totals 14 residues. Germline values: CDR1 MNHEY, CDR2 SVGAGI. V was clipped by 5 bases and J by 11 bases, with 21 bases between them.

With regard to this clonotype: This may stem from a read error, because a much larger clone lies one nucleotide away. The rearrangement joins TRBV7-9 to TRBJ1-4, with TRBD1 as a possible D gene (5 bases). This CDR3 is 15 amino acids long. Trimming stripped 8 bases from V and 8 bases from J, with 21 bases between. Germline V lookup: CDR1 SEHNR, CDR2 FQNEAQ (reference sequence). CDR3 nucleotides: TGTGCCAGCGGAGACCGTAGGGGAGGGGAAGAAAAACTGTTTTTT. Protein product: CASGDRRGGEEKLFF.

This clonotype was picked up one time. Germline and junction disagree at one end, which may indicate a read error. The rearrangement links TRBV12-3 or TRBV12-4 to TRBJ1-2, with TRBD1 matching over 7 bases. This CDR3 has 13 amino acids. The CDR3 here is CACSPHRGGGYNF. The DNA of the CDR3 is TGTGCCTGCAGTCCCCACAGGGGAGGAGGCTACAACTTC.

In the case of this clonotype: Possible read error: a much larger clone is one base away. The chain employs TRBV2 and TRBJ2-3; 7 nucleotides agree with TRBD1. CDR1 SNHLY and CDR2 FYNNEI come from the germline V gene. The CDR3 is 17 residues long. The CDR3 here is CASGETRAGGGTDTQYF. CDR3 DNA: TGTGCCAGCGGTGAAACCCGTGCAGGGGGAGGCACAGATACGCAGTATTTT.

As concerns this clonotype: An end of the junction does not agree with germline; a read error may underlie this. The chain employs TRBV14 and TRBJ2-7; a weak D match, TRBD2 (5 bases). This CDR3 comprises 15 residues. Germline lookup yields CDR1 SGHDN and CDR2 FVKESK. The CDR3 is CASSQELGLHYKQYF. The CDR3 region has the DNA TGTGCCAGCAGTCAAGAACTAGGGTTACACTACAAGCAGTACTTC.

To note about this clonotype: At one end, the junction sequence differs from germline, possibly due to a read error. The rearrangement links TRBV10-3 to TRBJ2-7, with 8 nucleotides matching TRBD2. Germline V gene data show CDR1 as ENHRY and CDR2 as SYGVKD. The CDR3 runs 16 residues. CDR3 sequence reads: CAISEALSGNPYEQYF. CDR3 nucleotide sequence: TGTGCCATCAGTGAGGCACTTAGCGGGAACCCCTACGAGCAATACTTC.

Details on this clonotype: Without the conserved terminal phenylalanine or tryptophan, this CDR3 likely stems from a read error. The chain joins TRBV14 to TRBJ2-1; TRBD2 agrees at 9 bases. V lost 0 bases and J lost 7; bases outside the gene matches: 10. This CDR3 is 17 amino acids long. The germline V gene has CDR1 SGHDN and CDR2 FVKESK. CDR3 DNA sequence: TGTGCCAGCAGCCAAGACATAGGACTAGCGCAGTATAATGAGCAGTTCCTC. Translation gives CASSQDIGLAQYNEQFL.

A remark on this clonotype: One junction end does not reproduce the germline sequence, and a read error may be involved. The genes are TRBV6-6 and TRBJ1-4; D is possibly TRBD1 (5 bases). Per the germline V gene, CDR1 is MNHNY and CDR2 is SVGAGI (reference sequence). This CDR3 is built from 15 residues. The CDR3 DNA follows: TGTGCCAGCAGTAGAAGCGGGACTGGGAATGGAAAACTGTTTTTT. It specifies CASSRSGTGNGKLFF.

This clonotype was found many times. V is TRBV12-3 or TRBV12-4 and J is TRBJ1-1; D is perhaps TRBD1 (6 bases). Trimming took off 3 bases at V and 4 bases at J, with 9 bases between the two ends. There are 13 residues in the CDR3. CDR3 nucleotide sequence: TGTGCCAGCAGTTTCGGGGGGCCCACTGAAGCTTTCTTT. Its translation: CASSFGGPTEAFF.

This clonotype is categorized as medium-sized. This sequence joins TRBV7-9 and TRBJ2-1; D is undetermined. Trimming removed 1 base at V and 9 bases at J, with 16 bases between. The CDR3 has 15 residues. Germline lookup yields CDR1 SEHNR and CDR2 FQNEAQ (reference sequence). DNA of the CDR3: TGTGCCAGCAGCTTAGGTGGCAGGCGGTCCGGTGAGCAGTTCTTC. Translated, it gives CASSLGGRRSGEQFF.